This T cell receptor (beta chain) was sequenced in a study of T cells in Graves' hyperthyroidism and ophthalmopathy. This clonotype was counted at least ten times. Germline-derived CDR1 and CDR2 are SGHRS and YFSETQ. The length of the CDR3 is 14 residues. Trimming removed 6 bases at V and 3 bases at J, with 15 bases between. TCR beta CDR3 regions were amplified from RNA. RT-PCR in the first round (using the HTBI primer set) targeted the TCR CDR3. TCRdb re-analysed the multiplex PCR reads in MiXCR, keeping a single row per CDR3 protein. The table records under 550,000 distinct CDR3 sequences, about 13% of them present only once.

V usage is TRBV5-1 and J usage is TRBJ1-2; the D gene is possibly TRBD1 (5 bases). The TCR originated in a woman aged 18-29 years with Graves' hyperthyroidism. The sequencing sample was made of blood. CDR3 sequence (DNA): TGCGCCAGCACAAAAGGGACGGGGGACTATGGCTACACCTTC. Protein sequence: CASTKGTGDYGYTF.